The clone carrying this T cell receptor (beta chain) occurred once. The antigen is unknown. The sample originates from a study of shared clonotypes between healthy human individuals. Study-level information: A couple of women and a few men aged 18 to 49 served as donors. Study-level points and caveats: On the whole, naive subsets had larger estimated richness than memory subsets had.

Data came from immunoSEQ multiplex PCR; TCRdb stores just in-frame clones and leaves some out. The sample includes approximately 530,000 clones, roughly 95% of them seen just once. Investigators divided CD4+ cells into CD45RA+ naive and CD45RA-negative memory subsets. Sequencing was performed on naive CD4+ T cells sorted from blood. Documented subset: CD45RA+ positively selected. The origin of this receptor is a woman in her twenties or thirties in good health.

The CDR3 coding sequence is TGTGCCAGCAGCTTAGGAAGATACCGCGGGAGCTCAACAGATACGCAGTATTTT. Translating gives CASSLGRYRGSSTDTQYF. V is TRBV11-2 and J is TRBJ2-3, with 7 bases matching TRBD2. Trimming cost V 1 base and J 3 bases; bases outside gene matches: 13. The CDR3 extends over 18 amino acids. The germline gives CDR1 SGHAT, CDR2 FQNNGV. Variable domain in full (rest from reference TRBV11-2 and TRBJ2-3): EAGVAQSPRYKIIEKRQSVAFWCNPISGHATLYWYQQILGQGPKLLIQFQNNGVVDDSQLPKDRFSAERLKGVDSTLKIQPAKLEDSAVYLCASSLGRYRGSSTDTQYFGPGTRLTVL.